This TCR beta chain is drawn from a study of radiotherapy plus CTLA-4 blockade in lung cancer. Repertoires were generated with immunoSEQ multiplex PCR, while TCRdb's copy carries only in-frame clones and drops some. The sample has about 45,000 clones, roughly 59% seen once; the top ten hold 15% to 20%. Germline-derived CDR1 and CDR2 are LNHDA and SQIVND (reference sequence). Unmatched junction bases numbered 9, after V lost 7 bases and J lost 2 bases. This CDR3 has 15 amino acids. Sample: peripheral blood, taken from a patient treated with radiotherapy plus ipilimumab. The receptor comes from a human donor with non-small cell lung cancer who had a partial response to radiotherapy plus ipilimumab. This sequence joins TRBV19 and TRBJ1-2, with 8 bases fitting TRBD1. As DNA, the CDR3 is TGTGCCAGTATCGGGACAGGTTCCCTAAACTATGGCTACACCTTC. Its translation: CASIGTGSLNYGYTF.